The 13 T cell receptor beta chains below come from one sample, sequenced in a study of molecular identifiers for immune sequencing clone quantification. TCRdb re-derived calls from the PCR reads in MiXCR, one entry per CDR3 protein. The sample holds hundreds of thousands of distinct CDR3 sequences, 20% to 25% seen once. The sample comprised naive CD8+ T cells from blood, with Jurkat cell RNA spiked in. The subset denotes: FACS-sorted CD8+CD4-CCR7+CD45RA+ naive T cells. These receptors were taken from a human donor in good health. Some libraries in this study had Jurkat cell RNA spiked in.

This clonotype was counted only a few times. The gene calls are TRBV9 and TRBJ2-3; TRBD2 aligns across 11 bases. The CDR3 length is 18 residues. J gave up 5 bases and V 4 bases, and 15 bases lay outside the gene matches. Germline assignment: CDR1 SGDLS and CDR2 YYNGEE. The CDR3 is CASSPPSGVAGGEDTQYF. CDR3 DNA sequence: TGTGCCAGCAGCCCCCCCTCCGGGGTAGCGGGGGGGGAAGATACGCAGTATTTT.

This clonotype was detected many times. This chain joins TRBV6-1 and TRBJ1-1; D is undetermined. Trimming left V 1 base short and J 4 bases short, with 10 bases between. The germline gives CDR1 MNHNS, CDR2 SASEGT. The CDR3 contains 14 residues. DNA of the CDR3: TGTGCCAGCAGTGAAGGGGGATCGCGCACTGAAGCTTTCTTT. Residues: CASSEGGSRTEAFF.

This clonotype was recorded a few times. This rearrangement joins TRBV30 to TRBJ2-2; the D gene is possibly TRBD1 (6 bases). In germline, CDR1 is GTSNPN, CDR2 SVGIG (reference sequence). The germline V and J ends were trimmed by 1 base and 6 bases, with 12 bases remaining between them. The CDR3 runs 14 residues. The CDR3 spells CAWSAGAVAGELFF. The CDR3 coding sequence is TGTGCCTGGAGTGCAGGGGCCGTCGCCGGGGAGCTGTTTTTT.

The chain combines TRBV27 with TRBJ1-2; 8 bases are shared with TRBD1. CDR1 and CDR2 from the germline V gene are MNHEY and SMNVEV (reference sequence). CDR3 length: 15 residues. Trimming at V came to 4 bases and at J to 3 bases, leaving 7 bases not matched to a gene. CDR3 protein: CASSSVAGGDYGYTF. The CDR3 DNA is TGTGCCAGCAGTTCGGTCGCAGGGGGCGACTATGGCTACACCTTC.

A note on this clonotype: This sequence may be a read error, since a much larger clone differs from it by one base. The chain couples TRBV9 to TRBJ2-3, with 7 bases fitting TRBD2. Germline values: CDR1 SGDLS, CDR2 YYNGEE. CDR3 length: 15 residues. The CDR3 DNA reads as TGTGCCAGCAGCGTAGTAGCGGGTCGCCCAGATATGCAGTATTTT. Translated, it gives CASSVVAGRPDMQYF.

This clonotype occurred a few times. This chain uses TRBV4-3 with TRBJ2-3; 7 nucleotides line up with TRBD1. The CDR3 covers 17 residues. The V gene end was trimmed by 2 bases and the J gene end by 5 bases; junction bases not matched to a gene: 13. CDR1 LGHNA and CDR2 YSLEER come from the germline V gene. DNA of the CDR3: TGCGCCAGCAGCCAACTTCCCTGGGCAGGGGGTCGAGATACGCAGTATTTT. It codes for CASSQLPWAGGRDTQYF.

This clonotype came up a few times. The chain is built from TRBV4-3 and TRBJ2-6, with a weak D call TRBD2 (5 bases). The CDR3 contains 18 residues. The germline gives CDR1 LGHNA, CDR2 YSLEER. V was pared by 0 bases and J by 0 bases, with 12 bases between. The CDR3 DNA reads TGCGCCAGCAGCCAAGACACTTCGGGGAACTCTGGGGCCAACGTCCTGACTTTC. It codes for CASSQDTSGNSGANVLTF.

Details on this clonotype: It may be a read error: a sequence one base away is much more abundant. The chain uses TRBV7-9 and TRBJ2-1, with D tentatively TRBD1 (5 bases). This CDR3 comprises 13 residues. Germline assignment: CDR1 SEHNR and CDR2 FQNEAQ (reference sequence). In DNA form, the CDR3 reads TGTGCCAGCATCCCTCAGGGTTACAATGGGCAGTTCTTC. Encoded protein: CASIPQGYNGQFF.

This clonotype was recorded once. A read error may be the cause here, since a much bigger clone is one base away. The chain uses TRBV21-1 and TRBJ2-4; the D call TRBD1 from the table was never checked on the DNA. TRBV21-1 is marked as a pseudogene. The CDR3 has 16 amino acids. The CDR3 loop reads CASSKEDGTGVSTQYF. The CDR3, as DNA: TGTGCCAGCAGCAAAGAAGACGGGACAGGGGTTAGCACTCAGTACTTC.

At least ten counts were recorded for this clonotype. The V gene is TRBV7-8, the J gene TRBJ1-4; D gene uncertain. The V gene's germline CDR1 is SGHVS and CDR2 FQNEAQ. Between the trimmed V and J ends, which lost 1 base and 0 bases, there was a span of 9 bases. The CDR3 has 16 residues. The CDR3 sequence: CASSLVVVATNEKLFF. The CDR3 DNA sequence: TGTGCCAGCAGCTTAGTGGTTGTTGCAACTAATGAAAAACTGTTTTTT. The variable domain in full, completed from reference TRBV7-8 and TRBJ1-4, reads GAGVSQSPRYKVAKRGQDVALRCDPISGHVSLFWYQQALGQGPEFLTYFQNEAQLDKSGLPSDRFFAERPEGSVSTLKIQRTQQEDSAVYLCASSLVVVATNEKLFFGSGTQLSVL.

Notes on this clonotype: The junction departs from the called germline gene at one end, perhaps through a read error. The chain couples TRBV4-3 to TRBJ2-5; D may be TRBD2 (5 bases). The CDR3 spans 17 residues. CDR1 is LGHNA, CDR2 YSLEER, per germline. The CDR3 is CASSQDWIATSLEAQYF. The CDR3 bases are TGCGCCAGCAGCCAAGATTGGATAGCGACAAGTTTAGAGGCCCAGTACTTC.

This clonotype occurred many times. This chain links TRBV6-2 or TRBV6-3 with TRBJ1-1; no clear D gene. Deletions cut 2 bases from V and 4 bases from J, with 11 bases between. Germline V CDR1 and CDR2: MNHEY, SVGEGT. The CDR3 sequence is 14 residues long. For the CDR3, the DNA is TGTGCCAGCAGTTACAGTTACCCTACCACTGAAGCTTTCTTT. Residues: CASSYSYPTTEAFF.

The chain has TRBV20-1 and TRBJ2-3; 9 nucleotides align to TRBD2. Unmatched junction bases numbered 9, after V lost 0 bases and J lost 2 bases. CDR3 length: 17 amino acids. Germline loops: CDR1 DFQATT, CDR2 SNEGSKA (reference sequence). CDR3 protein: CSARDQISGSSTDTQYF. The CDR3 region has the DNA TGCAGTGCTAGAGATCAAATTAGCGGGAGTTCCACAGATACGCAGTATTTT.